This TCR beta chain comes out of a study of shared clonotypes between healthy human individuals. Study overall: With ages of 18 to 49, the donors were a couple of women and a few men.

The table came from immunoSEQ multiplex PCR; TCRdb's copy has only in-frame clones and leaves some out. The sample lists 2.3 million or so clones, 85% to 95% occurring once. Study-wide results and caveats: Researchers found naive subsets generally carried larger estimated richness than memory subsets. Naive CD4 clonotypes overlapped across several donors at around 5%.

This CDR3 spans 15 amino acids. Germline CDR1 and CDR2: SNHLY and FYNNEI. V lost 8 bases and J 0 bases, leaving 17 bases between the germline ends. Comments on this clone: The antigen is undetermined.

The clonotype was recovered from a man in his late teens or twenties in good health. Some clones in this sample may be carry-over from other donors' samples. The specimen sequenced was naive CD4+ T cells from PBMCs. The subset is: CD45RA+ positively selected. The chain is built from TRBV2 and TRBJ2-7, with no clear D. The CDR3 region is CASSSGYLGSYEQYF. DNA of the CDR3: TGTGCCAGCTCTTCCGGATACCTGGGCTCCTACGAGCAGTACTTC.